This T cell receptor (beta chain) comes out of a study of blood T cell repertoires in COVID-19. V lost 5 bases to trimming and J lost 1 base; unmatched junction nucleotides: 3. CDR1 is SGHTA and CDR2 is FQGNSA in the germline V gene. The CDR3 extends over 14 amino acids. Assay used: immunoSEQ multiplex PCR; TCRdb lists only in-frame clones, some missing. The sample lists tens of thousands of clones, roughly nine tenths occurring once. The source is a man aged 55 to 70 with acute or convalescent COVID-19. The V call is TRBV7-2, the J call TRBJ1-1, with 8 bases fitting TRBD1. The sequenced sample consisted of peripheral blood. CDR3 in amino acids: CASSTGQGNTEAFF. The CDR3 coding sequence is TGTGCCAGCAGCACAGGACAGGGGAACACTGAAGCTTTCTTT.